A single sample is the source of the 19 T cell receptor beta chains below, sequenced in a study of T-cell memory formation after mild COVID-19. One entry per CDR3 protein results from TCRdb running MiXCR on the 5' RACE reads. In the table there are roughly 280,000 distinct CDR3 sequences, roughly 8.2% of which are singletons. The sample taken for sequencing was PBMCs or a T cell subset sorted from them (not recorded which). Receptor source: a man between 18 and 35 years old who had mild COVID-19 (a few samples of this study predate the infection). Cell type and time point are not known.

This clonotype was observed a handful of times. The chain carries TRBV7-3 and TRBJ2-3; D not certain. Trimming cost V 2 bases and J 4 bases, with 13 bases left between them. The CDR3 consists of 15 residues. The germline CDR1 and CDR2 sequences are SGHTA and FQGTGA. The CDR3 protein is CASSLDTSVADTQYF. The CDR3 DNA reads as TGTGCCAGCAGCTTAGACACCTCCGTCGCAGATACGCAGTATTTT.

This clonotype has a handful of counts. CDR3 sequence: CASSQGLGEYEQYF. CDR3 DNA: TGCGCCAGCAGCCAAGGGTTAGGGGAATACGAGCAGTACTTC. The genes are TRBV4-1 and TRBJ2-7; possibly TRBD1 for D (5 bases). CDR1 and CDR2 (germline): MGHRA, YSYEKL. Trimming stripped 1 base from V and 4 bases from J, with 11 bases between. This CDR3 spans 14 amino acids.

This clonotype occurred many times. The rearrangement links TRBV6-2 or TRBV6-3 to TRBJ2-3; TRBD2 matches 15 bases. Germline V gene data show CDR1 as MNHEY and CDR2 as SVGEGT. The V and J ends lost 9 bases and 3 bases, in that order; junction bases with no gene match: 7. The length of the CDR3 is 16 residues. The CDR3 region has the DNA TGTGCCAGACCCGGGACTAGCGGGGGGCATACAGATACGCAGTATTTT. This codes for CARPGTSGGHTDTQYF.

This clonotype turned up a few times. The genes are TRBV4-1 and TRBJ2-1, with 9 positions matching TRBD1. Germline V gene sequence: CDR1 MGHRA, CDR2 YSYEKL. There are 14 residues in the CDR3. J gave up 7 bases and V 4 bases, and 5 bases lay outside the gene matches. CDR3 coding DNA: TGCGCCAGCAGCCGGGGACAGGGCATAAATGAGCAGTTCTTC. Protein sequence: CASSRGQGINEQFF.

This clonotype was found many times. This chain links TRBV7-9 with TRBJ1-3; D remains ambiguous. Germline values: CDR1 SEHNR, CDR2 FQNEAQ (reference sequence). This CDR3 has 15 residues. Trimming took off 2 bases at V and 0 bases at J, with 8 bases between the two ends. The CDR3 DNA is TGTGCCAGCAGCTTAAACCTTCGCTCTGGAAACACCATATATTTT. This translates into CASSLNLRSGNTIYF. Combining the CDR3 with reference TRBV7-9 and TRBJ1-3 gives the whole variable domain DTGVSQNPRHKITKRGQNVTFRCDPISEHNRLYWYRQTLGQGPEFLTYFQNEAQLEKSRLLSDRFSAERPKGSFSTLEIQRTEQGDSAMYLCASSLNLRSGNTIYFGEGSWLTVV.

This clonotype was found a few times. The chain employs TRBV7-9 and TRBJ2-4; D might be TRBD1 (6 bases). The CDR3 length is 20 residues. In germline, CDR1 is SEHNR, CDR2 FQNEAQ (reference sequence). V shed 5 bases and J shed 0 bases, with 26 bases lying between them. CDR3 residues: CASSRRRWTAKPLAKNIQYF. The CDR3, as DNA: TGTGCCAGCAGCCGTCGTCGCTGGACAGCGAAGCCTCTAGCCAAAAACATTCAGTACTTC.

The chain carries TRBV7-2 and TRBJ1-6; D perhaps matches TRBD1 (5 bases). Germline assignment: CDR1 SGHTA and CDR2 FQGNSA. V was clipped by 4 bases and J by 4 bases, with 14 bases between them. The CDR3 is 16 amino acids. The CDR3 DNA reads TGTGCCAGCAGCTGGGGACGGAATTTATATAATTCACCCCTCCACTTT. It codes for CASSWGRNLYNSPLHF.

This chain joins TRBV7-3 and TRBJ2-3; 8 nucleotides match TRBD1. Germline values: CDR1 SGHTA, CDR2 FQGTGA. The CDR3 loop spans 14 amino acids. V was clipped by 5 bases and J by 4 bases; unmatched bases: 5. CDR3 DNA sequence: TGTGCCAGCAGCCTGACAGGGGCCCCAGATACGCAGTATTTT. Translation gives CASSLTGAPDTQYF.

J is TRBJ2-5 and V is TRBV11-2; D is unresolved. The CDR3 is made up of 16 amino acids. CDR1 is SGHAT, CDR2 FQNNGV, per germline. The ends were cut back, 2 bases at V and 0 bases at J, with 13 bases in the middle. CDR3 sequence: CASSLSGLGYQETQYF. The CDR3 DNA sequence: TGTGCCAGCAGCTTATCTGGGTTGGGGTACCAAGAGACCCAGTACTTC.

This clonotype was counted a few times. The CDR3 protein is CASSKVARGTDTQYF. For the CDR3, the DNA is TGTGCCAGCAGTAAAGTCGCACGGGGCACAGATACGCAGTATTTT. The chain recombines TRBV12-3 or TRBV12-4 with TRBJ2-3; D not resolved. With 5 bases removed from V and 1 base from J, the gap between germline ends came to 13 bases. The length of the CDR3 is 15 residues.

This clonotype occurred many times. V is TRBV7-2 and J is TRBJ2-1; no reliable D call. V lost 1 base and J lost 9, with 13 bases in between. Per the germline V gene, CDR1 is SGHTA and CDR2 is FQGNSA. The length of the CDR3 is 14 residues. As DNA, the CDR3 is TGTGCCAGCAGCTTAGGTAACGGAAGAGGTGAGCAGTTCTTC. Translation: CASSLGNGRGEQFF. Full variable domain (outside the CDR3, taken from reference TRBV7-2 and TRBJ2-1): GAGVSQSPSNKVTEKGKDVELRCDPISGHTALYWYRQSLGQGLEFLIYFQGNSAPDKSGLPSDRFSAERTGGSVSTLTIQRTQQEDSAVYLCASSLGNGRGEQFFGPGTRLTVL.

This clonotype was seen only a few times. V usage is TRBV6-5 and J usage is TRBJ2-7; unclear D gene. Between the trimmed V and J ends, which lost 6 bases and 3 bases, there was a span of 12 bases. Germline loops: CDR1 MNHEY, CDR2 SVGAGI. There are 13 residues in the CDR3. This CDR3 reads CASRKPLRYEQYF. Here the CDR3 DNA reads TGTGCCAGCAGAAAACCCCTACGCTACGAGCAGTACTTC.

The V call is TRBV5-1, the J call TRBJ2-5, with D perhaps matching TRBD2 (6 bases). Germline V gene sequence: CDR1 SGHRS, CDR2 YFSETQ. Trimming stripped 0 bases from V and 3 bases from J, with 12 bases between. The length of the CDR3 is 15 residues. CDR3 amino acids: CASSLGFSGKETQYF. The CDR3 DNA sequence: TGCGCCAGCAGCTTGGGGTTTAGCGGTAAAGAGACCCAGTACTTC.

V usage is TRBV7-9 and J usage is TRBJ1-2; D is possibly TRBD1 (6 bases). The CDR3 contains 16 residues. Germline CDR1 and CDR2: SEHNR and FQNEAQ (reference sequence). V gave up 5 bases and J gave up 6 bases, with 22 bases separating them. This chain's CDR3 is CASSPRSSRGPHGYTF. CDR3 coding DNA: TGTGCCAGCAGCCCCAGGAGTTCCAGGGGCCCCCATGGCTACACCTTC. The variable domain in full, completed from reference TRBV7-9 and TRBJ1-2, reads DTGVSQNPRHKITKRGQNVTFRCDPISEHNRLYWYRQTLGQGPEFLTYFQNEAQLEKSRLLSDRFSAERPKGSFSTLEIQRTEQGDSAMYLCASSPRSSRGPHGYTFGSGTRLTVV.

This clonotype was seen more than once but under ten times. The CDR3 loop is CASSYRGRPVTDTQYF. CDR3 DNA: TGTGCCAGCAGTTATCGGGGACGCCCGGTCACAGATACGCAGTATTTT. The chain carries TRBV6-5 and TRBJ2-3; D tentatively fits TRBD1 or TRBD2 (5 bases each). The germline gives CDR1 MNHEY, CDR2 SVGAGI. Trimming shortened V by 3 bases and J by 2 bases, and 15 bases separated the two germline ends. The CDR3 runs 16 residues.

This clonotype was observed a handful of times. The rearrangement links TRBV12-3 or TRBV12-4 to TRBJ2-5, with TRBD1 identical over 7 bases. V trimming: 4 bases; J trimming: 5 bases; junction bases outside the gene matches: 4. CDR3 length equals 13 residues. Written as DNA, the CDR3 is TGTGCCAGCAGTTCCGACAGGGATGAGACCCAGTACTTC. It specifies CASSSDRDETQYF.

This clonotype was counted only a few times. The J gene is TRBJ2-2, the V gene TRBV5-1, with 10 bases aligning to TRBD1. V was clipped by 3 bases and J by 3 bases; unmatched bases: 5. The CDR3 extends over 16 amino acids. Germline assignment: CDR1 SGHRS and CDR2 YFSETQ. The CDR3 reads CASSSRDRGYTGELFF. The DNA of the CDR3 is TGCGCCAGCAGCTCACGGGACAGGGGTTACACCGGGGAGCTGTTTTTT.

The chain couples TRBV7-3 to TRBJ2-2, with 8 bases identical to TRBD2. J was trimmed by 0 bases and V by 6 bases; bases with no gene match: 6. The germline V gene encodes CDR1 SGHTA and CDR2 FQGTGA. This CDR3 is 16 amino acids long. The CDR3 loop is CASRTSGGTNTGELFF. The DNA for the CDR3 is TGTGCCAGCAGGACCAGCGGGGGCACGAACACCGGGGAGCTGTTTTTT. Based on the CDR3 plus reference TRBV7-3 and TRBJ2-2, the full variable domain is GAGVSQTPSNKVTEKGKYVELRCDPISGHTALYWYRQSLGQGPEFLIYFQGTGAADDSGLPNDRFFAVRPEGSVSTLKIQRTERGDSAVYLCASRTSGGTNTGELFFGEGSRLTVL.

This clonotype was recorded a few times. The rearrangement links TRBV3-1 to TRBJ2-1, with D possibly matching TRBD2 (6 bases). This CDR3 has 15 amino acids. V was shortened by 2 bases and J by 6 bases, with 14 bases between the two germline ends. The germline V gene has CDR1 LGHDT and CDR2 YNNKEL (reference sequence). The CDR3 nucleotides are TGTGCCAGCAGCCAACGCCTAGCGTCCCTCAATGAGCAGTTCTTC. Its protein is CASSQRLASLNEQFF.